This TCR beta chain is drawn from a study of blood T cell repertoires in COVID-19. Study as a whole: Donors in the United States, Italy and Spain gave samples during acute or convalescent COVID-19. The analysed material was cDNA or gDNA that came from T cells, B-cell-depleted T cells, or PBMCs.

Profiled with immunoSEQ multiplex PCR; TCRdb holds only in-frame clones, not every one. The repertoire holds roughly 190,000 clones, with roughly 84% as singletons. The CDR3 contains 14 residues. With 2 bases removed from V and 3 bases from J, the gap between germline ends came to 11 bases. Germline assignment: CDR1 SGHDT and CDR2 YYEEEE. What was sequenced was peripheral blood. This clonotype originated in a woman in her 70s with COVID-19, enrolled during active disease. The rearrangement uses TRBV5-6 and TRBJ1-1; perhaps TRBD1 as D (6 bases). For the CDR3, the DNA is TGTGCCAGCAGCTTTCGAGGGGGAGACACTGAAGCTTTCTTT. Translated, it gives CASSFRGGDTEAFF.